The 2 T cell receptor beta chains reported below all come from one sample, sequenced in a study of PD-L1 blockade in urothelial cancer. TCRdb keeps only in-frame clones here, not all; method: immunoSEQ multiplex PCR. Among around 22,000 clones listed, around 88% were seen once. This material consisted of PBMCs, taken around atezolizumab (anti-PD-L1) treatment. Every receptor here comes from a man in his fifties with urothelial cancer.

This clone was observed a single time. The chain links TRBV7-8 to TRBJ2-2; the match to TRBD2 covers 7 bases. Losses at the gene ends were 3 bases for V and 2 bases for J; bases not matched to a gene: 6. The CDR3 is 16 residues long. Germline lookup yields CDR1 SGHVS and CDR2 FQNEAQ. CDR3 protein: CASSFPSGLNTGELFF. The CDR3 region has the DNA TGTGCCAGCAGCTTTCCTAGCGGACTTAACACCGGGGAGCTGTTTTTT. Full variable domain (rest looked up from reference TRBV7-8 and TRBJ2-2): GAGVSQSPRYKVAKRGQDVALRCDPISGHVSLFWYQQALGQGPEFLTYFQNEAQLDKSGLPSDRFFAERPEGSVSTLKIQRTQQEDSAVYLCASSFPSGLNTGELFFGEGSRLTVL.

This sequence joins TRBV30 and TRBJ2-3; 9 nucleotides agree with TRBD2. The germline V gene encodes CDR1 GTSNPN and CDR2 SVGIG (reference sequence). J gave up 4 bases and V 0 bases, and 8 bases lay outside the gene matches. The CDR3 covers 16 residues. The CDR3 nucleotides are TGTGCCTGGAGTGTAATTAGCGGGGGCTGGGCAGATACGCAGTATTTT. As protein: CAWSVISGGWADTQYF.